This T cell receptor beta chain was obtained from a study of cytomegalovirus exposure and HLA in healthy donors. This CDR3 is built from 12 residues. From germline, CDR1 is LNHNV and CDR2 YYDKDF (reference sequence). V lost 1 base and J lost 6, with 3 bases in between. Method: immunoSEQ multiplex PCR; TCRdb's copy keeps in-frame clones and lacks some. The table lists over 150,000 clones, less than 90% of them singletons. Donors were drawn from the approximately 110-subject validation cohort, separate from the approximately 680-subject first cohort. The specimen sequenced was PBMCs. The V gene is TRBV15, the J gene TRBJ2-2; D is uncertain. This clonotype was obtained from a woman in her 30s in good health and CMV-seronegative. CDR3 loop: CATSRAAGELFF. The CDR3 DNA reads as TGTGCCACCAGCAGAGCGGCCGGGGAGCTGTTTTTT.